This T cell receptor beta chain was sequenced for a study of OX40 agonist ivuxolimab in advanced cancers. Study-level background: Of the participants, roughly 40% had some prior anti-PD-1, anti-PD-L1 or anti-CTLA-4 therapy, which was allowed.

The CDR3 sequence is 14 residues long. CDR1 and CDR2 (germline): SGHVS, FQNEAQ. Patients were ineligible given autoimmune disease history or systemic immunosuppression. The method was immunoSEQ multiplex PCR; TCRdb's version includes in-frame clones alone and lacks a portion of them. The top ten hold 2.5% of the sample, which has about 72,000 clones, just under 90% seen once. Sequenced here: CD4+ or CD8+ T cells sorted from blood, sampled in a trial of the OX40 agonist ivuxolimab. The sequence was collected from an adult with an advanced solid tumor such as melanoma, head and neck, liver or kidney cancer. The V and J genes are TRBV7-8 and TRBJ2-5, with D hard to call. The J call may be mistaken, given a closer DNA end match to TRBJ2-7. The CDR3 bases are TGTGCCAGCAGCCTCATCGGGTGGGTCGGCGAGCAGTACTTC. It codes for CASSLIGWVGEQYF.